The rows below give T cell receptor beta chains drawn from one sample of a study of shared clonotypes between healthy human individuals. Measured with immunoSEQ multiplex PCR; TCRdb has only the in-frame clones, and not every one. The sample shows fewer than 700,000 clones, roughly four fifths of them seen only once. Input material: PBMCs. The receptor set was obtained from a woman in her thirties or forties in good health. Some clones in this sample may be carry-over from other donors' samples. CDR3s include the opening cysteine and the closing phenylalanine or tryptophan. Each record gives: V gene, CDR3 protein.

TRBV5-1,CASSRGQYEQYF
TRBV29-1,CSTVRDYGETQYF
TRBV6-1,CASSVLGATYEQYF
TRBV20-1,CSARISETQYF
TRBV2,CASSDSDWRRETQYF
TRBV7-7,CASSQGLAGVNEQFF
TRBV9,CASSAEWYGYTF
TRBV9,CASSVAPANTEAFF
TRBV2,CASSEGAGLAGGYEQFF
TRBV14,CASSQDLPPDTQYF
TRBV19,CASSGQGKAPLHF
TRBV28,CASSLGRLYGYTF
TRBV13,CASSLRNSWRIEGLATDTQYF
TRBV7-9,CASSATHLAGVDTQYF
TRBV19,CASERGPEAFF
TRBV2,CASTRPSGGRTDTQYF
TRBV6-1,CASIRDRGHEQYF